One T cell receptor beta chain is described in this entry. Unmatched junction bases numbered 6, after V lost 2 bases and J lost 5 bases. CDR1 SGHNT and CDR2 YYREEE come from the germline V gene (reference sequence). The CDR3 is made up of 15 amino acids. Libraries for TCRalpha and TCRbeta carried sample barcodes and unique molecular identifiers via 5'RACE. TCRdb reprocessed the 5' RACE reads with MiXCR, giving one entry per CDR3 protein. The table includes 470,000 or so distinct CDR3 sequences, about 19% detected once. This specimen comes from a study of T-cell memory formation after mild COVID-19. Study details: Clusters of TCRs were largely donor specific.

Sequences were obtained from PBMCs or a T cell subset sorted from them (not recorded which). The chain uses TRBV5-4 and TRBJ2-3; 9 positions match TRBD2. The TCR originated in an adult woman who had mild COVID-19 (a few samples of this study predate the infection). Cell type and time point are not known. The CDR3 region has the DNA TGTGCCAGCAGCTTTGGCGGGGGGGCGGAAGATACGCAGTATTTT. It yields the protein CASSFGGGAEDTQYF.